This T cell receptor beta chain was sequenced during a study of T cells in Graves' hyperthyroidism and ophthalmopathy. The CDR3 totals 11 residues. Germline assignment: CDR1 SQVTM and CDR2 ANQGSEA. With 0 bases removed from V and 5 bases from J, the gap between germline ends came to 5 bases. Amplification targeted TCR beta CDR3 regions from RNA transcripts. Carried out on the TCR CDR3, a first-round RT-PCR used the HTBI primer set. Using its own MiXCR run on the multiplex PCR reads, TCRdb lists one record per CDR3 protein. The table records around 350,000 distinct CDR3 sequences, 20% to 25% of them present only once. Findings of the study overall: Among thyroid clonotypes expanded above 0.001, most also appeared in blood.

On this clonotype itself: Its antigen is unidentified.

Sequenced: blood. The rearrangement links TRBV29-1 to TRBJ2-7; D is uncertain. The TCR comes from a man aged 50-60 years with Graves' hyperthyroidism. CDR3 nucleotide sequence: TGCAGCGTTGAAGAGGCTCACGAGCAGTACTTC. It codes for CSVEEAHEQYF.